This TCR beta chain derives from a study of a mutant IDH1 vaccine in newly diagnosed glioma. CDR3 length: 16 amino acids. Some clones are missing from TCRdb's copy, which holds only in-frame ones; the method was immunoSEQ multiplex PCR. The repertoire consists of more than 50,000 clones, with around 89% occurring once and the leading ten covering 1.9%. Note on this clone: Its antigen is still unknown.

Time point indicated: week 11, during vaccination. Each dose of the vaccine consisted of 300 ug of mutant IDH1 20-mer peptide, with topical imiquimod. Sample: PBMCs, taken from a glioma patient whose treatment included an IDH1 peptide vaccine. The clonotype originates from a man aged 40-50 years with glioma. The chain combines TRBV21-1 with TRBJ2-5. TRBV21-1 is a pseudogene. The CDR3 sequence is CASSEMIGRQVRTQYF. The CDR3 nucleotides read TGTGCCAGCAGCGAAATGATCGGGAGACAGGTCAGGACCCAGTACTTC.